A selection of T cell receptor beta chains follows, all from one sample in a study of blood T cell repertoires in COVID-19. Repertoires were generated with immunoSEQ multiplex PCR, while TCRdb's copy carries only in-frame clones and drops some. The table shows fewer than 500,000 clones, with 70% to 90% occurring only once. Sequences were obtained from peripheral blood. The receptors come from a man in his late teens or twenties with COVID-19, enrolled during active disease. Both conserved end residues are part of each CDR3. D genes are given only for firm matches. Where a row states a size, it is once, few, many or the class of an expanded clone; other rows omit it.

clone size: NA
V gene: TRBV18
J gene: TRBJ2-3
D gene: NA
CDR3 protein: CASSPNDRGTQYF
CDR3 DNA: TGTGCCAGCTCACCGAATGACCGGGGTACGCAGTATTTT

clone size: NA
V gene: TRBV5-1
J gene: TRBJ1-6
D gene: TRBD1
CDR3 protein: CASSLGDSGNSPLHF
CDR3 DNA: TGCGCCAGCAGCCTAGGGGACAGCGGGAATTCACCCCTCCACTTT

clone size: NA
V gene: TRBV7-9
J gene: TRBJ1-5
D gene: TRBD1
CDR3 protein: CASSSGQGGNQPQHF
CDR3 DNA: TGTGCCAGCAGCTCAGGACAGGGGGGCAATCAGCCCCAGCATTTT

clone size: NA
V gene: TRBV27
J gene: TRBJ2-2
D gene: NA
CDR3 protein: CASSLRTIINGELFF
CDR3 DNA: TGTGCCAGCAGTTTAAGGACAATCATAAACGGGGAGCTGTTTTTT

clone size: NA
V gene: TRBV10-3
J gene: TRBJ1-2
D gene: TRBD1
CDR3 protein: CASSGGPGPYGYTF
CDR3 DNA: TGTGCCTCCTCAGGGGGGCCAGGTCCCTATGGCTACACCTTC

clone size: NA
V gene: TRBV7-9
J gene: TRBJ2-5
D gene: NA
CDR3 protein: CASSPRAGETQYF
CDR3 DNA: TGTGCCAGCAGCCCCAGGGCTGGGGAGACCCAGTACTTC

clone size: once
V gene: TRBV5-5
J gene: TRBJ2-1
D gene: TRBD2
CDR3 protein: CASSSQGLDEQFF
CDR3 DNA: TGTGCCAGCAGCTCCCAGGGACTAGATGAGCAGTTCTTC

clone size: NA
V gene: TRBV5-5
J gene: TRBJ2-1
D gene: NA
CDR3 protein: CASTQGPSYNEQFF
CDR3 DNA: TGTGCCAGCACTCAGGGGCCTTCCTACAATGAGCAGTTCTTC

clone size: NA
V gene: TRBV11-2
J gene: TRBJ1-1
D gene: TRBD1
CDR3 protein: CASATGGTEAFF
CDR3 DNA: TGTGCCAGCGCTACAGGGGGCACTGAAGCTTTCTTT

clone size: NA
V gene: TRBV5-1
J gene: TRBJ2-3
D gene: TRBD2
CDR3 protein: CASSYGRGGGPGDTQYF
CDR3 DNA: TGCGCCAGCAGCTACGGCCGGGGGGGCGGCCCAGGGGATACGCAGTATTTT

clone size: once
V gene: TRBV27
J gene: TRBJ2-5
D gene: NA
CDR3 protein: CASRRDLGETQYF
CDR3 DNA: TGTGCCAGCAGGCGGGATTTAGGAGAGACCCAGTACTTC

clone size: NA
V gene: TRBV18
J gene: TRBJ1-1
D gene: NA
CDR3 protein: CASSPQGHLNTEAFF
CDR3 DNA: TGTGCCAGCTCACCACAGGGACACTTGAACACTGAAGCTTTCTTT

clone size: NA
V gene: TRBV13
J gene: TRBJ2-2
D gene: NA
CDR3 protein: CASSDTGFLTGELFF
CDR3 DNA: TGTGCCAGCAGCGACACAGGGTTCCTCACCGGGGAGCTGTTTTTT

clone size: NA
V gene: TRBV19
J gene: TRBJ1-5
D gene: NA
CDR3 protein: CASSGERGASQPQHF
CDR3 DNA: TGTGCCAGTAGTGGGGAAAGGGGCGCGAGTCAGCCCCAGCATTTT

clone size: NA
V gene: TRBV4-1
J gene: TRBJ2-5
D gene: TRBD2
CDR3 protein: CASSRLAVIQETQYF
CDR3 DNA: TGCGCCAGCAGCCGACTAGCGGTGATCCAAGAGACCCAGTACTTC